Shown below are 28 T cell receptor beta chains from a single sample sequenced in a study of Ad26.COV2.S vaccination and SARS-CoV-2 variants. Generated by immunoSEQ multiplex PCR, the TCRdb table keeps only in-frame clones and is missing some. The sample records roughly 680,000 clones, 89% being singletons. Sample treatment: around 19 received Ad26.COV2.S at low or high dose, single or two shots; 5 received placebo; per-sample allocation not given. Day 63 after the first injection of vaccine or placebo was the sampling time. Material: peripheral blood, obtained in a trial of Ad26.COV2.S vaccine versus placebo. These receptors were taken from a person between 18 and 65 years old who received the Ad26.COV2.S COVID-19 vaccine or a placebo.

The rearrangement uses TRBV18 and TRBJ1-4, with D uncertain. Trimming left V 2 bases short and J 0 bases short, with 10 bases between. The CDR3 spans 16 residues. Germline CDR1 reads KGHSH; CDR2 reads LQKENI. CDR3 DNA sequence: TGTGCCAGCTCACCAGTAGGGAGTGCAACTAATGAAAAACTGTTTTTT. Translation: CASSPVGSATNEKLFF.

In regard to this clone: Distinct nucleotide sequences in the sample also encode this CDR3. J is TRBJ2-7 and V is TRBV27; D possibly corresponds to TRBD2 (5 bases). CDR1 MNHEY and CDR2 SMNVEV come from the germline V gene (reference sequence). The CDR3 runs to 13 residues. Trimming took 5 bases from V and 1 from J, leaving 9 bases between them. CDR3 sequence reads: CASSPGGSYEQYF. CDR3 DNA: TGTGCCAGCAGTCCCGGAGGATCCTACGAGCAGTACTTC.

This clone was counted a single time. The chain joins TRBV7-8 to TRBJ2-3; D is possibly TRBD1 or TRBD2 (5 bases each). CDR1 SGHVS and CDR2 FQNEAQ come from the germline V gene. V was shortened by 5 bases and J by 4 bases, with 16 bases between the two germline ends. CDR3 length: 15 amino acids. The DNA of the CDR3 is TGTGCCAGCAGCCCCGGGACCTTCCTTCCAGATACGCAGTATTTT. Amino acids: CASSPGTFLPDTQYF. Together with reference TRBV7-8 and TRBJ2-3, the CDR3 gives the full variable domain: GAGVSQSPRYKVAKRGQDVALRCDPISGHVSLFWYQQALGQGPEFLTYFQNEAQLDKSGLPSDRFFAERPEGSVSTLKIQRTQQEDSAVYLCASSPGTFLPDTQYFGPGTRLTVL.

The rearrangement uses TRBV7-9 and TRBJ1-1; D is perhaps TRBD1 (5 bases). The CDR3 sequence is 14 residues long. V lost 5 bases to trimming and J lost 5 bases, with 15 bases between them. Germline V gene data show CDR1 as SEHNR and CDR2 as FQNEAQ (reference sequence). In DNA form, the CDR3 reads TGTGCCAGCAGCCCTAGTGGGGGGGGAACTGAAGCTTTCTTT. This gives the protein CASSPSGGGTEAFF.

This clone has just a few counts. This chain joins TRBV6-4 and TRBJ1-1; D is perhaps TRBD1 (5 bases). The germline CDR1 and CDR2 sequences are MRHNA and SNTAGT. This CDR3 spans 13 amino acids. With 6 bases removed from V and 5 bases from J, the gap between germline ends came to 13 bases. In DNA form, the CDR3 reads TGTGCCAGCAGCTCAGGGAGAGGGACTGAAGCTTTCTTT. It translates to CASSSGRGTEAFF.

The V call is TRBV4-1, the J call TRBJ1-4, with D unclear. Trimming stripped 1 base from V and 0 bases from J, with 12 bases between. This CDR3 is 17 amino acids long. Germline CDR1 reads MGHRA; CDR2 reads YSYEKL. The CDR3 loop is CASSQVQAYATNEKLFF. The CDR3 DNA follows: TGCGCCAGCAGCCAAGTTCAGGCCTATGCAACTAATGAAAAACTGTTTTTT.

The CDR3 region has the DNA TGTGCCAGCAGCCAAGATGAAGAGACCCAGTACTTC. It codes for CASSQDEETQYF. This chain links TRBV3-1 (or the pseudogene TRBV3-2) with TRBJ2-5, with D unclear. Deletions cut 0 bases from V and 3 bases from J, with 2 bases between. This CDR3 spans 12 amino acids. Germline-derived CDR1 and CDR2 are LGHDT and YNNKEL (reference sequence).

The chain recombines TRBV4-1 with TRBJ1-1; a weak D match, TRBD1 (6 bases). V dropped 2 bases and J dropped 4 bases, with 20 bases sitting between them. Looked up from germline, CDR1 is MGHRA and CDR2 is YSYEKL. This CDR3 spans 17 amino acids. The CDR3 nucleotides are TGCGCCAGCAGCCAACCCCCGGCAGGGGAGAAGAGCACTGAAGCTTTCTTT. Protein: CASSQPPAGEKSTEAFF.

The chain combines TRBV4-1 with TRBJ2-7; D ambiguous. This CDR3 has 15 residues. With 0 bases removed from V and 2 bases from J, the gap between germline ends came to 11 bases. The germline V gene encodes CDR1 MGHRA and CDR2 YSYEKL. In DNA form, the CDR3 reads TGCGCCAGCAGCCAAGATCACTGGGGTACCTACGAGCAGTACTTC. Its protein product is CASSQDHWGTYEQYF.

The count of this clone is one. This specimen includes other DNA sequences encoding the same CDR3. The chain combines TRBV25-1 with TRBJ2-2, with D possibly being TRBD1 (5 bases). V lost 2 bases to trimming and J lost 5 bases, with 12 bases between them. CDR3 length: 15 residues. CDR1 MGHDK and CDR2 SYGVNS come from the germline V gene. CDR3 protein: CASSEGDRETGELFF. The CDR3 DNA reads as TGTGCCAGCAGTGAAGGAGACAGAGAAACCGGGGAGCTGTTTTTT. Supplemented by reference TRBV25-1 and TRBJ2-2, the full variable domain reads EADIYQTPRYLVIGTGKKITLECSQTMGHDKMYWYQQDPGMELHLIHYSYGVNSTEKGDLSSESTVSRIRTEHFPLTLESARPSHTSQYLCASSEGDRETGELFFGEGSRLTVL.

The V and J genes are TRBV2 and TRBJ2-6; D gene unclear. The CDR3 is 17 amino acids. CDR1 SNHLY and CDR2 FYNNEI come from the germline V gene. Trimming removed 4 bases from V and 0 bases from J, with 13 bases in between. The CDR3: CASSVERFASGANVLTF. The CDR3 region has the DNA TGTGCCAGCAGTGTAGAGCGCTTTGCCTCTGGGGCCAACGTCCTGACTTTC.

With respect to this clone: This same CDR3 is encoded by further DNA sequences in the sample. The chain employs TRBV5-1 and TRBJ2-3, with 7 bases matching TRBD2. The CDR3 is 15 amino acids. Losses at the gene ends were 0 bases for V and 2 bases for J; bases not matched to a gene: 3. The germline CDR1 and CDR2 sequences are SGHRS and YFSETQ. The CDR3 loop reads CASSLGAGTTDTQYF. As DNA, the CDR3 is TGCGCCAGCAGCTTGGGAGCGGGGACCACAGATACGCAGTATTTT.

This chain joins TRBV24-1 and TRBJ2-1; D may correspond to TRBD1 or TRBD2 (6 bases each). The germline V gene has CDR1 KGHDR and CDR2 SFDVKD. This CDR3 is built from 17 residues. V lost 3 bases to trimming and J lost 4 bases, with 18 bases between them. The CDR3 spells CATSDVGTLAAYNEQFF. The CDR3 DNA sequence: TGTGCCACCAGTGATGTCGGGACATTAGCGGCTTACAATGAGCAGTTCTTC.

The J gene is TRBJ2-5, the V gene TRBV2, with D possibly TRBD1 on 6 matching bases. V lost 4 bases, J lost 5 bases, and 8 bases lay in between. CDR3 length: 12 amino acids. Germline lookup yields CDR1 SNHLY and CDR2 FYNNEI. The CDR3 sequence is CASSAGAETQYF. CDR3 bases: TGTGCCAGCAGTGCAGGGGCCGAGACCCAGTACTTC.

The sample holds a few counts of this clone. The rearrangement links TRBV19 to TRBJ1-6, with 10 bases fitting TRBD1. The CDR3 has 15 amino acids. In germline, CDR1 is LNHDA, CDR2 SQIVND (reference sequence). V lost 5 bases, J lost 6 bases, and 4 bases stayed unmatched. The CDR3 DNA reads TGTGCCAGTAGTTCGGGACAGGGGAGTAATTCACCCCTCCACTTT. Its translation is CASSSGQGSNSPLHF.

The V call is TRBV7-2, the J call TRBJ2-2; TRBD2 agrees at 13 bases. The CDR3 is made up of 17 amino acids. After removal of 5 bases from V and 5 bases from J, the junction contained 8 bases not matched to a gene. CDR1 SGHTA and CDR2 FQGNSA come from the germline V gene. CDR3 sequence reads: CASSKTGLAGRTGELFF. In DNA, the CDR3 is TGTGCCAGCAGCAAAACGGGACTAGCGGGGAGGACCGGGGAGCTGTTTTTT.

The genes are TRBV5-4 and TRBJ2-5; 8 nucleotides align to TRBD2. Unmatched junction bases numbered 4, after V lost 2 bases and J lost 4 bases. Germline CDR1 is SGHNT and CDR2 is YYREEE (reference sequence). CDR3 length: 14 residues. Written as DNA, the CDR3 is TGTGCCAGCAGCTTAGGGACTAGGGCAGAGACCCAGTACTTC. This encodes CASSLGTRAETQYF.

The V call is TRBV18, the J call TRBJ2-7; no firm D call. The V gene lost 0 bases and the J gene lost 2 bases, with 11 bases spanning the gap. The CDR3 runs 15 residues. Germline values: CDR1 KGHSH, CDR2 LQKENI. CDR3 DNA sequence: TGTGCCAGCTCACCACCTTCTCAAGGGACCTACGAGCAGTACTTC. Protein product: CASSPPSQGTYEQYF.

CDR3 nucleotide sequence: TGTGCCAGCAGCTTCTCATCAGGGGTCCGACCCCCCTACGAGCAGTACTTC. Amino acids: CASSFSSGVRPPYEQYF. The chain employs TRBV7-2 and TRBJ2-7; D might be TRBD1 (6 bases). This CDR3 is built from 17 residues. V lost 3 bases, J lost 2 bases, and 20 bases lay in between. CDR1 and CDR2 from the germline V gene are SGHTA and FQGNSA.

The chain is built from TRBV12-3 or TRBV12-4 and TRBJ2-1; D is ambiguous. Trimming left V 9 bases short and J 3 bases short, with 9 bases between. This CDR3 is 12 amino acids long. CDR3 amino acids: CASGMGYNEQFF. The CDR3 region has the DNA TGTGCCAGTGGAATGGGCTACAATGAGCAGTTCTTC.

The genes are TRBV4-3 and TRBJ2-1, with D unclear. Germline CDR1 LGHNA, CDR2 YSLEER. The ends were cut back, 4 bases at V and 7 bases at J, with 8 bases in the middle. CDR3 size: 12 residues. The CDR3: CASSRDANEQFF. CDR3 DNA: TGCGCCAGCAGCCGAGACGCAAATGAGCAGTTCTTC.

Remarks on this clone: Other DNA variants within this sample encode the same CDR3. The chain uses TRBV19 and TRBJ1-1; D call uncertain. Germline CDR1 and CDR2: LNHDA and SQIVND (reference sequence). The CDR3 contains 13 residues. The V end lost 2 bases, the J end lost 1 base, and 5 bases lay between the germline ends. CDR3 sequence: CASSIRGNTEAFF. The CDR3 region has the DNA TGTGCCAGTAGTATAAGAGGGAACACTGAAGCTTTCTTT.

The chain links TRBV6-2 or TRBV6-3 to TRBJ2-1; D is perhaps TRBD1 or TRBD2 (5 bases each). The CDR3 length is 15 residues. The V gene lost 6 bases and the J gene lost 4 bases, with 16 bases spanning the gap. Germline V gene data show CDR1 as MNHEY and CDR2 as SVGEGT. CDR3 in amino acids: CASSPGQVQYNEQFF. CDR3 DNA: TGTGCCAGCAGCCCGGGGCAAGTCCAATACAATGAGCAGTTCTTC.

The chain combines TRBV30 with TRBJ2-1; D ambiguous. Trimming cost V 8 bases and J 1 base, with 12 bases left between them. This CDR3 is built from 13 residues. Germline CDR1 reads GTSNPN; CDR2 reads SVGIG (reference sequence). Written as DNA, the CDR3 is TGTGCCCGTTCCGGGTCTTCCTACAATGAGCAGTTCTTC. It specifies CARSGSSYNEQFF. Filled out from reference TRBV30 and TRBJ2-1, the complete variable domain reads SQTIHQWPATLVQPVGSPLSLECTVEGTSNPNLYWYRQAAGRGLQLLFYSVGIGQISSEVPQNLSASRPQDRQFILSSKKLLLSDSGFYLCARSGSSYNEQFFGPGTRLTVL.

The chain employs TRBV19 and TRBJ2-7; 10 bases agree with TRBD2. The CDR3 has 17 amino acids. The germline V gene has CDR1 LNHDA and CDR2 SQIVND (reference sequence). V lost 3 bases, J lost 4 bases, and 12 bases stayed unmatched. The CDR3 loop reads CASSITRASGSSYEQYF. The DNA of the CDR3 is TGTGCCAGTAGTATTACGAGGGCTAGCGGGAGTTCGTACGAGCAGTACTTC.

This clone was counted once. The chain carries TRBV5-4 and TRBJ2-7; 11 positions agree with TRBD2. Per germline, CDR1 SGHNT and CDR2 YYREEE (reference sequence). This CDR3 region has 15 residues. Germline trimming cut 5 bases from V and 0 bases from J; bases unmatched to any gene: 4. The CDR3 protein is CASRPSGGSSYEQYF. The CDR3 nucleotides are TGTGCCAGCAGACCTAGCGGGGGGAGCTCCTACGAGCAGTACTTC.

The chain carries TRBV18 and TRBJ1-1; D is possibly TRBD1 (5 bases). This CDR3 region has 15 residues. V lost 0 bases, J lost 4 bases, and 12 bases lay in between. Germline CDR1 KGHSH, CDR2 LQKENI. CDR3 residues: CASSPPTREVTEAFF. As DNA, the CDR3 is TGTGCCAGCTCACCACCCACCAGGGAGGTCACTGAAGCTTTCTTT.

CDR3 sequence reads: CASSMRGGLDEKLFF. As DNA, the CDR3 is TGTGCCAGTAGTATGCGAGGGGGCTTGGATGAAAAACTGTTTTTT. V and J are TRBV19 and TRBJ1-4; TRBD1 agrees at 7 bases. This CDR3 region has 15 residues. V trimming: 3 bases; J trimming: 6 bases; junction bases outside the gene matches: 7. Per the germline V gene, CDR1 is LNHDA and CDR2 is SQIVND (reference sequence).